This T cell receptor beta chain was profiled in a study of molecular identifiers for immune sequencing clone quantification. As for this clonotype: The antigen is unknown.

The ends were cut back, 0 bases at V and 2 bases at J, with 11 bases in the middle. The CDR3 covers 15 residues. Germline V gene data show CDR1 as MNHEY and CDR2 as SMNVEV (reference sequence). TCRdb reanalysed the PCR reads using MiXCR and keeps one entry per CDR3 protein. Of under 600,000 distinct CDR3 sequences listed, about a fifth are singletons. Whole-study results and caveats: Effector cells had over 99% of their molecules in clones above 20 RNA copies, while naive cells had under 1%.

The sample comprised naive CD8+ T cells from blood, with Jurkat cell RNA spiked in. Subset denoted: FACS-sorted CD8+CD4-CCR7+CD45RA+ naive T cells. This sequence joins TRBV27 and TRBJ2-7; TRBD1 is a possible D gene (6 bases). The TCR originated in a human donor in good health. Some libraries in this study had Jurkat cell RNA spiked in. In DNA form, the CDR3 reads TGTGCCAGCAGTTTATCGACGGCAGGGGCCTACGAGCAGTACTTC. Protein sequence: CASSLSTAGAYEQYF.